This TCR beta chain was sequenced in a study of blood T cell repertoires in COVID-19. Study background: The origin of the acute and convalescent COVID-19 samples was the United States, Italy and Spain. The analysed material was cDNA or gDNA that came from T cells, B-cell-depleted T cells, or PBMCs.

Original processing methods: For nucleated cells, counts were estimated from reference gene primer amplification. Profiling relied on immunoSEQ multiplex PCR, and the TCRdb table lists in-frame clones only, not all of them. V, J and clone size are those of that table, while D and trimming were read from the DNA. The profile shows under 200,000 clones, around 80% of them singletons. This CDR3 comprises 12 residues. Germline trimming cut 4 bases from V and 5 bases from J; bases unmatched to any gene: 2. CDR1 is SNHLY, CDR2 FYNNEI, per germline. This sequence joins TRBV2 and TRBJ2-7; 7 bases align to TRBD1. The receptor's source is a man aged 55 to 70 with acute or convalescent COVID-19. Source material: peripheral blood. In DNA, the CDR3 is TGTGCCAGCAGTGGGGACAGAAACGAGCAGTACTTC. The encoded protein is CASSGDRNEQYF.